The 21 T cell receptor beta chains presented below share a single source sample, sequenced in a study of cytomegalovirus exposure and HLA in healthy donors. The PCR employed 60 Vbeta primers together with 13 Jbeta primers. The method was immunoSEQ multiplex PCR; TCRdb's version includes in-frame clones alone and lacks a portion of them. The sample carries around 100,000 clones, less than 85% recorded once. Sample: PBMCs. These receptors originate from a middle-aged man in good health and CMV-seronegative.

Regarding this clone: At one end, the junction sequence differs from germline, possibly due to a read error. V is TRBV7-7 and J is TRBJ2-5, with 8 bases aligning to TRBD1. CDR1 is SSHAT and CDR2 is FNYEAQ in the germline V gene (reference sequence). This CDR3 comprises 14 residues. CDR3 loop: CASSPEDRVETQYF. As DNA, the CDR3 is TGTGCTAGCAGCCCAGAGGACAGGGTTGAGACCCAGTACTTC.

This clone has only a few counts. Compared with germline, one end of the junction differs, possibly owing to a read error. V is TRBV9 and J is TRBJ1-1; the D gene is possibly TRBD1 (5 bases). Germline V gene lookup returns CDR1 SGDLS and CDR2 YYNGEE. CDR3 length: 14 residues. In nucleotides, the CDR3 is TGTGCCAGCAGCGTAGATGGGGGGAACCCTGAAGCTTTCTTT. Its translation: CASSVDGGNPEAFF.

Here the CDR3 reads CASTWWGSFNEKLFF. CDR3 DNA: TGTGCCAGCACCTGGTGGGGCAGCTTTAATGAAAAACTGTTTTTT. The gene calls are TRBV28 and TRBJ1-4; tentatively, D is TRBD1 (5 bases). V was pared by 7 bases and J by 4 bases, with 16 bases between. CDR1 is MDHEN and CDR2 is SYDVKM in the germline V gene. CDR3 length: 15 residues.

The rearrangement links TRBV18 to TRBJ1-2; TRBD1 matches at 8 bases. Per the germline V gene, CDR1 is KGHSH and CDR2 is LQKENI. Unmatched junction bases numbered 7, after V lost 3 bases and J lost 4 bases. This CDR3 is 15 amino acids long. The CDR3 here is CASSPSSGGLYGYTF. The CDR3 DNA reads TGTGCCAGCTCACCTTCGTCAGGGGGCCTCTATGGCTACACCTTC.

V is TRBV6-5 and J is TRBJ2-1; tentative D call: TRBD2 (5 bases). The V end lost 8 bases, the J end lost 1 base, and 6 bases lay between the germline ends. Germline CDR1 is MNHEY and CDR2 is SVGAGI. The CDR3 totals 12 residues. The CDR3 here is CASRGSYNEQFF. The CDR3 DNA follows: TGTGCCAGCCGGGGTTCCTACAATGAGCAGTTCTTC.

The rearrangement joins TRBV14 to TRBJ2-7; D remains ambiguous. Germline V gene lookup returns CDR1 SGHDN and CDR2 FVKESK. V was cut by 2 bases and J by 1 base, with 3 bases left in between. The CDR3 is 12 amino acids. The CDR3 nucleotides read TGTGCCAGCAGCCAAATATCCTACGAGCAGTACTTC. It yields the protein CASSQISYEQYF. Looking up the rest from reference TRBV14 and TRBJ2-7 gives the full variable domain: EAGVTQFPSHSVIEKGQTVTLRCDPISGHDNLYWYRRVMGKEIKFLLHFVKESKQDESGMPNNRFLAERTGGTYSTLKVQPAELEDSGVYFCASSQISYEQYFGPGTRLTVT.

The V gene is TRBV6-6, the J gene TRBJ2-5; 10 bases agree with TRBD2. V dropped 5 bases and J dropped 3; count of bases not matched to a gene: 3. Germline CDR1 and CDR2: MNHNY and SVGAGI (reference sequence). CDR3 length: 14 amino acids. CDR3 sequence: CASSPLAGKETQYF. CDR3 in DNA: TGTGCCAGCAGTCCACTAGCGGGAAAAGAGACCCAGTACTTC.

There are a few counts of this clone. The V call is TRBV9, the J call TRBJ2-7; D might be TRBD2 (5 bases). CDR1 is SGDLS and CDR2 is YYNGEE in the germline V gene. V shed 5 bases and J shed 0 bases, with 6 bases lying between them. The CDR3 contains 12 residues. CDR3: CASRGDSYEQYF. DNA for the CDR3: TGTGCCAGCAGGGGAGACTCCTACGAGCAGTACTTC.

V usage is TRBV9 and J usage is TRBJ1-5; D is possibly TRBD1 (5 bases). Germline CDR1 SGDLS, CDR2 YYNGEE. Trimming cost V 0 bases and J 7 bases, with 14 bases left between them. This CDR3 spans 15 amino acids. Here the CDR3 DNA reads TGTGCCAGCAGCGTAGGGATCGGGGGTCGGCAGCCCCAGCATTTT. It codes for CASSVGIGGRQPQHF. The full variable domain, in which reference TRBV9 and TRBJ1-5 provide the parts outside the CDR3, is DSGVTQTPKHLITATGQRVTLRCSPRSGDLSVYWYQQSLDQGLQFLIQYYNGEERAKGNILERFSAQQFPDLHSELNLSSLELGDSALYFCASSVGIGGRQPQHFGDGTRLSIL.

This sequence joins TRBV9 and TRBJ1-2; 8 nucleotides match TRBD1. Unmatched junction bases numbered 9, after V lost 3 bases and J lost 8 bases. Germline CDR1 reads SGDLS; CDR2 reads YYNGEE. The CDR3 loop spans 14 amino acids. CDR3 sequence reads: CASSAVGTGGGYTF. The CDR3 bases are TGTGCCAGCAGCGCCGTAGGTACAGGGGGGGGCTACACCTTC. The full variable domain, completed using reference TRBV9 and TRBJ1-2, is DSGVTQTPKHLITATGQRVTLRCSPRSGDLSVYWYQQSLDQGLQFLIQYYNGEERAKGNILERFSAQQFPDLHSELNLSSLELGDSALYFCASSAVGTGGGYTFGSGTRLTVV.

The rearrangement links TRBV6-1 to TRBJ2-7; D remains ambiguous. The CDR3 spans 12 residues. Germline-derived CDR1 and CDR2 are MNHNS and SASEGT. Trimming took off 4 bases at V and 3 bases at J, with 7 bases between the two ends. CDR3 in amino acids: CASSALNYEQYF. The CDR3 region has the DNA TGTGCCAGCAGTGCCTTAAACTACGAGCAGTACTTC.

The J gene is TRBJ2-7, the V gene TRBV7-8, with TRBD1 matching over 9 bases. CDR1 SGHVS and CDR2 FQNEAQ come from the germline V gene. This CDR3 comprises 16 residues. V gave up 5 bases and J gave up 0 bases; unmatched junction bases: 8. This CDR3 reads CASSVTGTGSSYEQYF. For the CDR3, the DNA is TGTGCCAGCAGCGTAACCGGGACAGGGAGCTCCTACGAGCAGTACTTC.

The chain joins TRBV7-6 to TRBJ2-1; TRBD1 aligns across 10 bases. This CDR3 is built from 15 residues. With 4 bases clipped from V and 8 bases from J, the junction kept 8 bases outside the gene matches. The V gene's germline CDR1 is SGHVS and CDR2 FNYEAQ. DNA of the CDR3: TGTGCCAGCAGCTGGTCGGGACAGGGGAGGGATGAGCAGTTCTTC. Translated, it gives CASSWSGQGRDEQFF.

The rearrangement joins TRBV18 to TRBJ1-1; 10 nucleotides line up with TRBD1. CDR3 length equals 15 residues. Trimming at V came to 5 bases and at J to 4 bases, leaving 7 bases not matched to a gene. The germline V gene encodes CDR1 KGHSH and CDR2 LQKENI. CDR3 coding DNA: TGTGCCAGCTCAGTGGACAGGGGGGTGGGCACTGAAGCTTTCTTT. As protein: CASSVDRGVGTEAFF.

The CDR3 here is CASSLDRVKEKLFF. CDR3 coding DNA: TGTGCCAGCAGTTTAGACAGGGTGAAGGAAAAACTGTTTTTT. The gene calls are TRBV6-1 and TRBJ1-4; 7 positions match TRBD1. Per the germline V gene, CDR1 is MNHNS and CDR2 is SASEGT. Germline trimming cut 5 bases from V and 8 bases from J; bases unmatched to any gene: 8. This CDR3 region has 14 residues.

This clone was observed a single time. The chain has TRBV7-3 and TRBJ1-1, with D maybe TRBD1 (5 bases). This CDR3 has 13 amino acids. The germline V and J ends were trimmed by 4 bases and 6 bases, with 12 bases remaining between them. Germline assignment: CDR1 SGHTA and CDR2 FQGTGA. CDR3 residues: CASSWGAESEAFF. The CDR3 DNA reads TGTGCCAGCAGCTGGGGCGCCGAGTCTGAAGCTTTCTTT.

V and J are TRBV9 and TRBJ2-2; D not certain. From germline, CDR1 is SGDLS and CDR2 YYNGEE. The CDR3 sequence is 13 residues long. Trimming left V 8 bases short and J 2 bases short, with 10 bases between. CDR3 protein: CASVRGNTGELFF. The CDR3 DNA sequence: TGTGCCAGTGTAAGAGGAAACACCGGGGAGCTGTTTTTT.

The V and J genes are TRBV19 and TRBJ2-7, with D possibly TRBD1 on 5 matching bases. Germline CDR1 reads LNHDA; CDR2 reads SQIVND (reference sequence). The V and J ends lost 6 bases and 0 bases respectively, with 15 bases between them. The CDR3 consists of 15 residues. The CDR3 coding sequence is TGTGCCAGTAGGGAACAGGCCGCCCTCTCCTACGAGCAGTACTTC. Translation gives CASREQAALSYEQYF.

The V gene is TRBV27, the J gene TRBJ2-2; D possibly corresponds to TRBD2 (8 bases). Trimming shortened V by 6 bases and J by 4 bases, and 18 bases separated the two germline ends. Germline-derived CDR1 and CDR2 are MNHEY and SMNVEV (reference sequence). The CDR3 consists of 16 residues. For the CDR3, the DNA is TGTGCCAGCAGCTTAACAGGGGCGGGGGGCACCGGGGAGCTGTTTTTT. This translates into CASSLTGAGGTGELFF.

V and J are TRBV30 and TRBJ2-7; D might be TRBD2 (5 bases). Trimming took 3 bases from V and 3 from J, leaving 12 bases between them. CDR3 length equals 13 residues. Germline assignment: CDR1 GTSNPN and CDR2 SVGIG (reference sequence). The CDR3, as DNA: TGTGCCTGGAGCCAGCTAGAGGGCTACGAGCAGTACTTC. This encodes CAWSQLEGYEQYF.

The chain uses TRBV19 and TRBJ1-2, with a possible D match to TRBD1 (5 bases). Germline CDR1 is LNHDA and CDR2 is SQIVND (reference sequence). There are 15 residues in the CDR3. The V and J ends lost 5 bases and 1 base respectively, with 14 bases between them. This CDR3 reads CASSPRQTLNYGYTF. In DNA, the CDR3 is TGTGCCAGTAGTCCGCGACAGACCCTTAACTATGGCTACACCTTC.